Each of the 20 T cell receptor beta chains below was sequenced from the same sample in a study of blood T cell repertoires in COVID-19. TCRdb's copy holds only in-frame clones and misses some; the assay was immunoSEQ multiplex PCR. The sample contains approximately 68,000 clones, around 85% of which appear only once. Sequences were obtained from peripheral blood. These receptors were obtained from a man aged 45-60 years with active COVID-19.

This clone was detected many times. The chain employs TRBV7-2 and TRBJ1-5, with D tentatively TRBD1 (5 bases). The CDR3 extends over 11 amino acids. Trimming cost V 9 bases and J 5 bases, with 8 bases left between them. Per the germline V gene, CDR1 is SGHTA and CDR2 is FQGNSA. CDR3 protein: CARAGDQPQHF. CDR3 nucleotide sequence: TGTGCCAGGGCGGGGGATCAGCCCCAGCATTTT.

The gene calls are TRBV4-3 and TRBJ2-1; 8 nucleotides line up with TRBD1. After removal of 0 bases from V and 8 bases from J, the junction contained 9 bases not matched to a gene. This CDR3 has 16 residues. CDR1 is LGHNA and CDR2 is YSLEER in the germline V gene. In DNA, the CDR3 is TGCGCCAGCAGCCAAGATGTAGGACAGGGTAGGGATGAGCAGTTCTTC. This codes for CASSQDVGQGRDEQFF.

The chain joins TRBV3-1 (or the pseudogene TRBV3-2) to TRBJ2-5, with D possibly matching TRBD2 (6 bases). The CDR3 loop spans 14 amino acids. Germline values: CDR1 LGHDT, CDR2 YNNKEL (reference sequence). V lost 1 base, J lost 7 bases, and 13 bases lay in between. The chain's CDR3 is CASSQAGLGGTQYF. In DNA, the CDR3 is TGTGCCAGCAGCCAAGCGGGGCTCGGGGGGACCCAGTACTTC.

The V call is TRBV27, the J call TRBJ2-4; D remains ambiguous. This CDR3 is 12 amino acids long. The V end was cut by 3 bases, the J end by 3 bases, with 3 bases between. Germline values: CDR1 MNHEY, CDR2 SMNVEV (reference sequence). CDR3 residues: CASSFRKNIQYF. CDR3 DNA: TGTGCCAGCAGTTTTCGCAAAAACATTCAGTACTTC.

This chain joins TRBV5-6 and TRBJ2-1; maybe TRBD2 (6 bases). There are 16 residues in the CDR3. Trimming took off 4 bases at V and 1 base at J, with 15 bases between the two ends. CDR1 is SGHDT and CDR2 is YYEEEE in the germline V gene. The CDR3 DNA reads as TGTGCCAGCAGCCCTTTAGGGACTCTTTCCTACAATGAGCAGTTCTTC. It translates to CASSPLGTLSYNEQFF.

This clone was detected once. The chain recombines TRBV20-1 with TRBJ1-1, with D uncertain. Looked up from germline, CDR1 is DFQATT and CDR2 is SNEGSKA (reference sequence). The CDR3 length is 10 residues. Trimming took 1 base from V and 10 from J, leaving 7 bases between them. CDR3 DNA: TGCAGTGCTAGAGCAGGAAGAGCTTTCTTT. This sequence encodes CSARAGRAFF.

Concerning this clone: A read error may produce the germline difference seen at one junction end. The chain joins TRBV2 to TRBJ2-1; TRBD2 agrees at 7 bases. Looked up from germline, CDR1 is SNHLY and CDR2 is FYNNEI. The CDR3 runs 14 residues. The CDR3 protein is CASKTLNLRELGVF. The DNA for the CDR3 is TGTGCCAGCAAAACCTTGAATTTGCGGGAGCTGGGGGTCTTC.

The V and J genes are TRBV4-1 and TRBJ1-1, with TRBD1 matching 8 bases. The germline V gene encodes CDR1 MGHRA and CDR2 YSYEKL. This CDR3 region has 18 residues. V was pared by 3 bases and J by 0 bases, with 12 bases of the junction left unmatched. The CDR3, as DNA: TGCGCCAGCAGCCAGATGGCGGCCACAGGGGGGATGAACACTGAAGCTTTCTTT. Protein sequence: CASSQMAATGGMNTEAFF.

V and J are TRBV5-1 and TRBJ2-7, with D uncertain. V shed 3 bases and J shed 2 bases, with 18 bases lying between them. Per germline, CDR1 SGHRS and CDR2 YFSETQ. The CDR3 spans 16 residues. The CDR3 region has the DNA TGCGCCAGCAGCTCCCCATCTAGTGTCCCTCCCTACGAGCAGTACTTC. As protein: CASSSPSSVPPYEQYF.

The chain joins TRBV18 to TRBJ1-5; tentatively, D is TRBD1 (5 bases). CDR3 length: 15 amino acids. The germline gives CDR1 KGHSH, CDR2 LQKENI. V was trimmed by 3 bases and J by 0 bases, leaving 9 bases between them. The CDR3 DNA reads as TGTGCCAGCTCACCCGACAGCTATAGCAATCAGCCCCAGCATTTT. It yields the protein CASSPDSYSNQPQHF.

This chain uses TRBV18 with TRBJ2-6; the match to TRBD1 covers 8 bases. CDR3 length: 18 residues. Germline V gene sequence: CDR1 KGHSH, CDR2 LQKENI. V lost 0 bases to trimming and J lost 2 bases; unmatched junction nucleotides: 6. The CDR3 loop is CASSPPWQGATGANVLTF. CDR3 in DNA: TGTGCCAGCTCACCACCGTGGCAGGGGGCCACTGGGGCCAACGTCCTGACTTTC.

This chain links TRBV9 with TRBJ2-2, with D possibly matching TRBD2 (5 bases). CDR1 is SGDLS, CDR2 YYNGEE, per germline. V shed 5 bases and J shed 6 bases, with 26 bases lying between them. The CDR3 has 18 amino acids. The CDR3 DNA reads TGTGCCAGCAGAGATTACGGACTGGATAGCTTTGAGTCCGGGGAGCTGTTTTTT. Protein sequence: CASRDYGLDSFESGELFF.

The rearrangement uses TRBV28 and TRBJ2-7; the match to TRBD2 covers 8 bases. The CDR3 contains 13 residues. Trimming cost V 9 bases and J 0 bases; bases outside gene matches: 4. Germline values: CDR1 MDHEN, CDR2 SYDVKM. CDR3 loop: CASSGGPSYEQYF. The CDR3 bases are TGTGCCAGTTCGGGAGGGCCCTCCTACGAGCAGTACTTC.

The J gene is TRBJ1-4, the V gene TRBV5-4; D perhaps matches TRBD1 (5 bases). The CDR3 contains 14 residues. Per germline, CDR1 SGHNT and CDR2 YYREEE (reference sequence). Trimming shortened V by 4 bases and J by 1 base, and 8 bases separated the two germline ends. Written as DNA, the CDR3 is TGTGCCAGCAGCCCCCAGGGAACTAATGAAAAACTGTTTTTT. It specifies CASSPQGTNEKLFF.

The chain employs TRBV6-5 and TRBJ2-1; TRBD2 agrees at 7 bases. V shed 6 bases, J shed 4 bases, and the junction held 9 bases outside the gene matches. Germline V gene sequence: CDR1 MNHEY, CDR2 SVGAGI. The CDR3 totals 15 residues. CDR3 nucleotide sequence: TGTGCCAGCAGGGGACCCGGGGGGTCTTACAATGAGCAGTTCTTC. Its translation: CASRGPGGSYNEQFF.

The chain links TRBV7-8 to TRBJ1-1; D is uncertain. V was shortened by 5 bases and J by 0 bases, with 19 bases between the two germline ends. This CDR3 spans 17 amino acids. Germline V gene data show CDR1 as SGHVS and CDR2 as FQNEAQ. The CDR3 here is CASSQGRAGGLNTEAFF. The CDR3 nucleotides are TGTGCCAGCAGCCAAGGGAGGGCCGGCGGGCTGAACACTGAAGCTTTCTTT.

CDR3 DNA: TGTGCCAGCAGCCTACGTTATGGTACAGGGGGCTCCTACAATGAGCAGTTCTTC. It translates to CASSLRYGTGGSYNEQFF. The chain has TRBV11-2 and TRBJ2-1; 8 bases are a match to TRBD1. Per germline, CDR1 SGHAT and CDR2 FQNNGV. With 5 bases clipped from V and 0 bases from J, the junction kept 12 bases outside the gene matches. This CDR3 has 18 amino acids.

The V and J genes are TRBV7-8 and TRBJ2-7; D gene unclear. The CDR3 has 15 residues. The V end was cut by 5 bases, the J end by 3 bases, with 17 bases between. The germline CDR1 and CDR2 sequences are SGHVS and FQNEAQ. The CDR3 DNA is TGTGCCAGCAGCCCAGTCAGGCCATCTCTCTACGAGCAGTACTTC. Residues: CASSPVRPSLYEQYF.

The rearrangement uses TRBV28 and TRBJ1-2; 8 bases fit TRBD1. The V segment lost 1 base and the J segment 7 bases; nucleotides outside the gene matches: 5. The CDR3 length is 14 residues. Germline CDR1 and CDR2: MDHEN and SYDVKM. The CDR3 spells CASSLLGQGAGYTF. The DNA for the CDR3 is TGTGCCAGCAGTTTATTGGGTCAGGGGGCTGGCTACACCTTC.

The genes are TRBV4-2 and TRBJ2-5; no reliable D call. The germline V gene has CDR1 LGHNA and CDR2 YNFKEQ. Trimming took off 1 base at V and 5 bases at J, with 5 bases between the two ends. The CDR3 is 12 residues long. The CDR3 DNA reads TGTGCCAGCAGCCAAGGAGGCGAGACCCAGTACTTC. It is translated as CASSQGGETQYF.